The clone carrying this T cell receptor (beta chain) came up many times. CDR1 is ENHRY, CDR2 SYGVKD, per germline. Trimming cost V 7 bases and J 8 bases; bases outside gene matches: 9. The CDR3 totals 13 residues. TCRdb re-called the RT-PCR reads through MiXCR, storing one row per CDR3 protein. Of hundreds of thousands of distinct CDR3 sequences in the sample, around 14% were seen once. This chain uses TRBV10-3 with TRBJ1-2; 8 bases are a match to TRBD1. The source is a female donor in good health, serving as a healthy control. Sequencing used memory CD4+ T cells from blood. The CDR3 loop reads CAIIPDRDGGYTF. The CDR3, as DNA: TGTGCCATCATCCCGGACAGGGACGGGGGCTACACCTTC.